This T cell receptor (beta chain) comes out of a study of blood T cell repertoires in COVID-19. Overall study: Sample material is recorded as cDNA or gDNA derived from T cells, B-cell-depleted T cells, or PBMCs.

In the study's own analysis: Nucleated cell number was recorded as an estimate derived from reference gene primer amplification. Repertoires were generated with immunoSEQ multiplex PCR, while TCRdb's copy carries only in-frame clones and drops some. V and J calls and clone size are those listed in that table; D and trimming were worked out from the DNA. The repertoire consists of 70,000 or so clones, with about 88% occurring once and the leading ten covering approximately 4.1%. Germline V gives CDR1 GTSNPN, CDR2 SVGIG (reference sequence). The V gene end was trimmed by 3 bases and the J gene end by 4 bases; junction bases not matched to a gene: 4. The CDR3 consists of 14 residues.

Sequencing was carried out using peripheral blood. This receptor was taken from a man in his 70s with active COVID-19. The chain joins TRBV30 to TRBJ2-3, with 10 bases identical to TRBD2. The CDR3 region has the DNA TGTGCCTGGAGGGCCAGCGGGGGGGCAGATACGCAGTATTTT. Its protein is CAWRASGGADTQYF. The whole variable domain, remainder taken from reference TRBV30 and TRBJ2-3, is SQTIHQWPATLVQPVGSPLSLECTVEGTSNPNLYWYRQAAGRGLQLLFYSVGIGQISSEVPQNLSASRPQDRQFILSSKKLLLSDSGFYLCAWRASGGADTQYFGPGTRLTVL.